This T cell receptor beta chain was sequenced during a study of patients and donors after allogeneic stem cell transplantation. Germline loops: CDR1 SGHTA, CDR2 FQGTGA. Trimming removed 6 bases from V and 1 base from J, with 14 bases in between. The CDR3 sequence is 15 residues long. TCRdb fed the RT-PCR reads into MiXCR, producing one record per CDR3 protein. The sample contains about 960,000 distinct CDR3 sequences, roughly 18% of which appear only once. The chain recombines TRBV7-3 with TRBJ2-3, with D perhaps TRBD2 (6 bases). The material sequenced was blood, either unsorted or a sorted T cell fraction (not recorded which). The receptor comes from a human donor who was either an allogeneic HSCT recipient or a stem cell or donor lymphocyte infusion donor (not recorded which). It is not recorded whose cells these are; they may come from a transplant donor. CDR3 region: CASSFRGLRTDTQYF. The DNA for the CDR3 is TGTGCCAGCAGTTTTAGGGGACTTCGCACAGATACGCAGTATTTT.